A selection of T cell receptor beta chains follows, all from one sample in a study of control samples from healthy donors and cancer patients. This table comes from immunoSEQ multiplex PCR, and its TCRdb copy is limited to in-frame clones, with some not included. The sample carries fewer than 90,000 clones, 87% recorded once. The sequenced sample consisted of blood. The source is a middle-aged man in good health. CDR3s include the opening cysteine and the closing phenylalanine or tryptophan. The order of the fields is D gene, V gene, clone size, J gene, CDR3 protein, CDR3 DNA. A D gene is named only where the DNA matches it firmly. Rows give clone size only sometimes, using once, few, many, or a class for an expanded clone.

D: .
V: TRBV4-3
size: .
J: TRBJ1-2
CDR3: CASSQGATPNYGYTF
DNA: TGCGCCAGCAGCCAAGGGGCCACCCCTAACTATGGCTACACCTTC

D: .
V: TRBV6-1
size: .
J: TRBJ1-2
CDR3: CASSDLQGNGYTF
DNA: TGTGCCAGCAGTGATCTACAGGGAAATGGCTACACCTTC

D: .
V: TRBV10-3
size: .
J: TRBJ1-5
CDR3: CAISESNLSNQPQHF
DNA: TGTGCCATCAGTGAGTCGAACTTAAGCAATCAGCCCCAGCATTTT

D: TRBD1
V: TRBV19
size: .
J: TRBJ1-2
CDR3: CASSSTGQGPSDYGYTF
DNA: TGTGCCAGTAGTTCCACGGGACAGGGACCTTCGGACTATGGCTACACCTTC

D: .
V: TRBV3-1/TRBV3-2
size: .
J: TRBJ1-2
CDR3: CASSQEWQGMHGYTF
DNA: TGTGCCAGCAGCCAAGAATGGCAGGGGATGCATGGCTACACCTTC

D: TRBD2
V: TRBV6-6
size: .
J: TRBJ2-5
CDR3: CASSSSGTSGGGAQYF
DNA: TGTGCCAGCAGTTCTTCCGGGACTAGCGGGGGCGGGGCCCAGTACTTC

D: .
V: TRBV5-5
size: .
J: TRBJ2-7
CDR3: CASSLVVNEYEQYF
DNA: TGTGCCAGCAGCTTGGTGGTAAATGAATACGAGCAGTACTTC

D: .
V: TRBV18
size: .
J: TRBJ2-5
CDR3: CASSLQETQYF
DNA: TGTGCCAGCTCACTTCAAGAGACCCAGTACTTC

D: .
V: TRBV7-8
size: few
J: TRBJ1-2
CDR3: CASSLVIRETPNYGYTF
DNA: TGTGCCAGCAGCCTGGTGATTCGAGAGACACCAAACTATGGCTACACCTTC

D: .
V: TRBV11-3
size: once
J: TRBJ1-1
CDR3: CASSPREGRARGTEAFF
DNA: TGTGCCAGCAGCCCCCGGGAGGGGAGAGCCCGGGGGACTGAAGCTTTCTTT

D: .
V: TRBV5-1
size: .
J: TRBJ2-3
CDR3: CASSLSDYRTDTQYF
DNA: TGCGCCAGCAGCTTGTCGGACTACCGCACAGATACGCAGTATTTT

D: .
V: TRBV30
size: .
J: TRBJ2-3
CDR3: CAWSRGDTKSTDTQYF
DNA: TGTGCCTGGTCTAGGGGGGACACCAAAAGCACAGATACGCAGTATTTT

D: .
V: TRBV2
size: .
J: TRBJ1-1
CDR3: CASSAGTNTEAFF
DNA: TGTGCCAGCAGCGCTGGCACGAACACTGAAGCTTTCTTT

D: .
V: TRBV19
size: .
J: TRBJ1-5
CDR3: CASTRGDYSNQPQHF
DNA: TGTGCCAGTACCCGGGGGGATTATAGCAATCAGCCCCAGCATTTT

D: TRBD1
V: TRBV7-8
size: .
J: TRBJ1-5
CDR3: CASGPGGGEINQPQHF
DNA: TGTGCCAGCGGCCCAGGGGGAGGGGAAATCAATCAGCCCCAGCATTTT

D: TRBD2
V: TRBV6-2/TRBV6-3
size: .
J: TRBJ2-1
CDR3: CASSYVGTSIDNEQFF
DNA: TGTGCCAGCAGTTACGTAGGGACTAGCATAGACAATGAGCAGTTCTTC

D: .
V: TRBV19
size: .
J: TRBJ1-1
CDR3: CGGSNTEAFF
DNA: TGTGGAGGATCTAACACTGAAGCTTTCTTT

D: TRBD1
V: TRBV7-8
size: .
J: TRBJ2-3
CDR3: CASSLFMSGTGREDTQYF
DNA: TGTGCCAGCAGCTTATTCATGTCCGGGACAGGGCGGGAAGATACGCAGTATTTT

D: .
V: TRBV5-8
size: .
J: TRBJ2-5
CDR3: CASSQRSGRETQYF
DNA: TGTGCCAGCAGCCAACGGTCCGGTCGAGAGACCCAGTACTTC

D: .
V: TRBV5-6
size: .
J: TRBJ2-1
CDR3: CASSVWRSSYNEQFF
DNA: TGTGCCAGCAGCGTATGGAGAAGCTCCTACAATGAGCAGTTCTTC

D: TRBD2
V: TRBV7-8
size: .
J: TRBJ2-3
CDR3: CASSLSSGVTDTQYF
DNA: TGTGCCAGCAGCTTATCTAGCGGGGTGACAGATACGCAGTATTTT

D: .
V: TRBV28
size: .
J: TRBJ1-4
CDR3: CASSKQGVGSEKLFF
DNA: TGTGCCAGCAGTAAGCAGGGAGTTGGATCGGAAAAACTGTTTTTT

D: TRBD1
V: TRBV5-6
size: few
J: TRBJ2-7
CDR3: CASSPLDRAYEQYF
DNA: TGTGCCAGCAGCCCATTGGACAGGGCCTACGAGCAGTACTTC

D: .
V: TRBV9
size: .
J: TRBJ2-6
CDR3: CASSGGGTTGANVLTF
DNA: TGTGCCAGCAGCGGAGGGGGAACCACTGGGGCCAACGTCCTGACTTTC

D: .
V: TRBV30
size: .
J: TRBJ1-1
CDR3: CAWSVKVGNTEAFF
DNA: TGTGCCTGGAGTGTAAAGGTCGGGAACACTGAAGCTTTCTTT

D: TRBD1
V: TRBV3-1/TRBV3-2
size: .
J: TRBJ1-2
CDR3: CASSRRGQTYGYTF
DNA: TGTGCCAGCAGCCGGAGGGGACAGACCTATGGCTACACCTTC

D: TRBD2
V: TRBV27
size: once
J: TRBJ2-7
CDR3: CASRHGLAGVEQYF
DNA: TGTGCCAGCAGACATGGACTAGCGGGAGTGGAGCAGTACTTC

D: .
V: TRBV7-3
size: .
J: TRBJ1-2
CDR3: CASSEGANYGYTF
DNA: TGTGCCAGCTCGGAGGGGGCTAACTATGGCTACACCTTC

D: TRBD2
V: TRBV29-1
size: .
J: TRBJ2-3
CDR3: CSVGGTSLSTDTQYF
DNA: TGCAGCGTGGGGGGGACTAGCCTGAGCACAGATACGCAGTATTTT

D: TRBD2
V: TRBV3-1/TRBV3-2
size: .
J: TRBJ2-5
CDR3: CASSLSGRGETQYF
DNA: TGTGCCAGCAGCCTTAGCGGGAGGGGCGAGACCCAGTACTTC

D: .
V: TRBV18
size: .
J: TRBJ2-2
CDR3: CASSPGRLRGGELFF
DNA: TGTGCCAGCTCACCGGGACGACTTAGGGGCGGGGAGCTGTTTTTT

D: TRBD1
V: TRBV19
size: .
J: TRBJ1-5
CDR3: CASSIETGGLSNQPQHF
DNA: TGTGCCAGTAGTATAGAGACAGGGGGCTTGAGCAATCAGCCCCAGCATTTT

D: .
V: TRBV5-5
size: .
J: TRBJ1-1
CDR3: CASSPSRRNTEAFF
DNA: TGTGCCAGCAGCCCCAGCCGGAGAAACACTGAAGCTTTCTTT

D: .
V: TRBV24-1
size: .
J: TRBJ2-3
CDR3: CATSDTRTSDTQYF
DNA: TGTGCCACCAGCGACACTCGAACATCTGATACGCAGTATTTT

D: .
V: TRBV12-5
size: .
J: TRBJ1-1
CDR3: CASGSGSNTEAFF
DNA: TGTGCTAGTGGGTCCGGGTCAAACACTGAAGCTTTCTTT

D: TRBD1
V: TRBV7-7
size: .
J: TRBJ1-1
CDR3: CASSRTGGTEAFF
DNA: TGTGCCAGCAGCCGGACAGGGGGCACTGAAGCTTTCTTT

D: TRBD1
V: TRBV12-3/TRBV12-4
size: .
J: TRBJ2-1
CDR3: CASRGGTGSEQFF
DNA: TGTGCCAGCAGGGGGGGGACAGGGAGTGAGCAGTTCTTC

D: .
V: TRBV6-5
size: .
J: TRBJ1-1
CDR3: CASSLGGATEAFF
DNA: TGTGCCAGCAGCCTCGGGGGGGCGACTGAAGCTTTCTTT

D: .
V: TRBV6-5
size: once
J: TRBJ1-1
CDR3: CASTATKGTEAFF
DNA: TGTGCCAGCACTGCGACCAAGGGAACTGAAGCTTTCTTT

D: TRBD1
V: TRBV7-8
size: .
J: TRBJ1-3
CDR3: CASSLVYRGPIYF
DNA: TGTGCCAGCAGCTTAGTTTACAGGGGGCCCATATATTTT

D: .
V: TRBV7-3
size: .
J: TRBJ2-1
CDR3: CASSLSAGNFDEQFF
DNA: TGTGCCAGCAGCTTATCGGCGGGGAATTTCGATGAGCAGTTCTTC

D: .
V: TRBV6-2/TRBV6-3
size: .
J: TRBJ2-7
CDR3: CASSPTPYNEQYF
DNA: TGTGCCAGCAGCCCCACTCCCTACAACGAGCAGTACTTC

D: .
V: TRBV3-1/TRBV3-2
size: .
J: TRBJ1-2
CDR3: CASSQYGGANYGYTF
DNA: TGTGCCAGCAGCCAATATGGGGGCGCAAACTATGGCTACACCTTC

D: .
V: TRBV21-1
size: .
J: TRBJ1-6
CDR3: CASSKKGDSPLHF
DNA: TGTGCCAGCAGCAAAAAGGGGGATTCACCCCTCCACTTT

D: .
V: TRBV4-1
size: .
J: TRBJ1-2
CDR3: CASSPSQQLDHYGYTF
DNA: TGCGCCAGCAGCCCTTCCCAACAACTCGATCACTATGGCTACACCTTC

D: .
V: TRBV24-1
size: .
J: TRBJ1-2
CDR3: CASRSEETGGYTF
DNA: TGTGCCTCTCGTTCAGAAGAGACAGGCGGCTACACCTTC

D: .
V: TRBV12-3/TRBV12-4
size: .
J: TRBJ1-5
CDR3: CASSFGEFQPQHF
DNA: TGTGCCAGCAGTTTTGGGGAGTTCCAGCCCCAGCATTTT

D: .
V: TRBV6-6
size: once
J: TRBJ1-6
CDR3: CASSYGGQNNSPLHF
DNA: TGTGCCAGCAGTTACGGAGGACAGAATAATTCACCCCTCCACTTT

D: .
V: TRBV7-3
size: .
J: TRBJ1-6
CDR3: CANRKAEGPYNSPLHF
DNA: TGTGCCAATAGAAAGGCGGAGGGTCCCTATAATTCACCCCTCCACTTT

D: .
V: TRBV7-2
size: .
J: TRBJ1-3
CDR3: CASSLIPNGNTIYF
DNA: TGTGCCAGCAGCTTGATTCCTAATGGAAACACCATATATTTT

D: .
V: TRBV4-1
size: few
J: TRBJ1-6
CDR3: CASSQGPLQRKSSYNSPLHF
DNA: TGCGCCAGCAGCCAAGGGCCCCTTCAAAGAAAAAGCTCCTATAATTCACCCCTCCACTTT

D: .
V: TRBV6-5
size: .
J: TRBJ2-1
CDR3: CASSYGGTGEQFF
DNA: TGTGCCAGCAGTTACGGAGGGACTGGTGAGCAGTTCTTC

D: .
V: TRBV9
size: .
J: TRBJ2-7
CDR3: CASSVDLLGEQYF
DNA: TGTGCCAGCAGCGTAGACTTGCTTGGGGAGCAGTACTTC

D: TRBD2
V: TRBV19
size: .
J: TRBJ2-1
CDR3: CASSISSGSGGEQFF
DNA: TGTGCCAGTAGTATATCTAGCGGGAGTGGGGGTGAGCAGTTCTTC

D: .
V: TRBV12-3/TRBV12-4
size: .
J: TRBJ1-2
CDR3: CASTFSSNYGYTF
DNA: TGTGCCAGCACCTTTAGTAGTAACTATGGCTACACCTTC

D: .
V: TRBV5-1
size: .
J: TRBJ1-6
CDR3: CASSLAGPRNSPLHF
DNA: TGCGCCAGCAGCCTGGCAGGCCCCAGGAATTCACCCCTCCACTTT

D: TRBD2
V: TRBV19
size: once
J: TRBJ2-5
CDR3: CASSRSGGQETQYF
DNA: TGTGCCAGTAGTAGGAGCGGGGGGCAAGAGACCCAGTACTTC

D: .
V: TRBV24-1
size: .
J: TRBJ1-2
CDR3: CATSDENYGYTF
DNA: TGTGCCACCAGTGATGAAAACTATGGCTACACCTTC

D: TRBD1
V: TRBV2
size: few
J: TRBJ1-2
CDR3: CASSVRQGKNTF
DNA: TGTGCCAGCAGTGTAAGACAGGGGAAGAATACCTTC